This T cell receptor (beta chain) was documented in a study of shared clonotypes between healthy human individuals. On the study more broadly: The cohort had two women and a few men, ages 18 to 49. Three plates each covered CD4 naive and memory; CD8 naive two, CD8 memory one.

CDR3 size: 14 residues. The V end lost 2 bases, the J end lost 5 bases, and 13 bases lay between the germline ends. Per germline, CDR1 SGHDT and CDR2 YYEEEE. The assay was carried out at the deep level. Clones were read by immunoSEQ multiplex PCR, and TCRdb kept only the in-frame ones, dropping some. The sample lists under 2,500,000 clones, more than 90% occurring once. The specimen was naive CD4+ T cells sorted from blood. As to subset: CD45RA+ positively selected. The sequence came from a man younger than 35 in good health. V gene TRBV5-6 combines with J gene TRBJ2-5; D is unresolved. Written as DNA, the CDR3 is TGTGCCAGCAGCTTACCGGACGGCGCGGAGACCCAGTACTTC. Encoded protein: CASSLPDGAETQYF.